These 24 T cell receptor beta chains came from one sample sequenced in a study of blood T cells in healthy people across ages. Primers used in a second PCR of about 6 to 12 cycles were a sample-barcoded 5' primer and a J-beta primer mix. TCRdb fed the 5' RACE reads into MiXCR, producing one record per CDR3 protein. In the table there are about 1.6 million distinct CDR3 sequences, 34% of which are singletons. The sequenced sample was blood. The source of these receptors is a woman under 40 in good health.

The chain uses TRBV20-1 and TRBJ1-1; D remains unclear. Germline lookup yields CDR1 DFQATT and CDR2 SNEGSKA (reference sequence). The V gene lost 1 base and the J gene lost 4 bases, with 13 bases spanning the gap. The CDR3 runs 14 residues. In DNA, the CDR3 is TGCAGTGCTAGAGTGTCGAAGCGGGGCACTGAAGCTTTCTTT. Amino acids: CSARVSKRGTEAFF.

V and J are TRBV2 and TRBJ2-7, with D perhaps being TRBD1 or TRBD2 (5 bases each). The germline CDR1 and CDR2 sequences are SNHLY and FYNNEI. The CDR3 is 14 residues long. Trimming removed 7 bases at V and 7 bases at J, with 20 bases between. The CDR3 region is CASTQGRRTGEQYF. Written as DNA, the CDR3 is TGTGCCAGCACCCAGGGACGAAGGACGGGTGAGCAGTACTTC.

J is TRBJ1-1 and V is TRBV5-1, with D unresolved. This CDR3 has 12 amino acids. Germline CDR1 reads SGHRS; CDR2 reads YFSETQ. V dropped 0 bases and J dropped 7 bases, with 7 bases sitting between them. The DNA for the CDR3 is TGCGCCAGCAGCTTGGTCCGGGGTGAAGCTTTCTTT. Translated, it gives CASSLVRGEAFF.

The genes are TRBV12-3 or TRBV12-4 and TRBJ1-1; a weak D match, TRBD1 (6 bases). The CDR3 spans 15 residues. The V gene lost 2 bases and the J gene lost 1 base, with 11 bases spanning the gap. CDR3 DNA: TGTGCCAGCAGTTTAATCGGGGGGGCGAACACTGAAGCTTTCTTT. Protein: CASSLIGGANTEAFF.

Many counts were recorded for this clonotype. V and J are TRBV7-9 and TRBJ1-2; D is uncertain. The CDR3 totals 14 residues. Trimming took 1 base from V and 3 from J, leaving 9 bases between them. The germline V gene has CDR1 SEHNR and CDR2 FQNEAQ (reference sequence). CDR3 in DNA: TGTGCCAGCAGCTTAGATGGCGGGGACTATGGCTACACCTTC. The encoded protein is CASSLDGGDYGYTF.

The chain links TRBV6-6 to TRBJ2-5, with TRBD2 matching over 12 bases. Germline CDR1 reads MNHNY; CDR2 reads SVGAGI (reference sequence). This CDR3 region has 14 residues. V was pared by 6 bases and J by 6 bases, with 5 bases of the junction left unmatched. The CDR3 nucleotides are TGTGCCAGCAGCCTAGCGGGGGGGGGAAAGACCCAGTACTTC. Residues: CASSLAGGGKTQYF.

This clonotype was seen repeatedly, ten times or more. This sequence joins TRBV12-3 or TRBV12-4 and TRBJ2-1; 8 bases align to TRBD1. With V trimmed by 4 bases and J by 14 bases, 7 bases remained unmatched. The CDR3 sequence is 12 residues long. The CDR3 nucleotides read TGTGCCAGCAGTTCATCCGGGACAGGAGAGTTCTTC. Residues: CASSSSGTGEFF.

V and J are TRBV14 and TRBJ2-7, with 9 bases lining up with TRBD2. The V and J ends lost 3 bases and 2 bases, in that order; junction bases with no gene match: 11. The CDR3 is 17 residues long. Germline CDR1 is SGHDN and CDR2 is FVKESK. CDR3 region: CASSHLRASGVTYEQYF. DNA for the CDR3: TGTGCCAGCAGCCATTTGAGGGCTAGCGGGGTTACCTACGAGCAGTACTTC.

The V call is TRBV13, the J call TRBJ1-5; TRBD1 matches 7 bases. This CDR3 has 16 residues. Per germline, CDR1 PRHDT and CDR2 FYEKMQ (reference sequence). V was pared by 0 bases and J by 2 bases, with 4 bases of the junction left unmatched. CDR3 DNA: TGTGCCAGCAGCTTAGGGACAGGGTTCGGCAATCAGCCCCAGCATTTT. Protein sequence: CASSLGTGFGNQPQHF. Based on the CDR3 plus reference TRBV13 and TRBJ1-5, the full variable domain is AAGVIQSPRHLIKEKRETATLKCYPIPRHDTVYWYQQGPGQDPQFLISFYEKMQSDKGSIPDRFSAQQFSDYHSELNMSSLELGDSALYFCASSLGTGFGNQPQHFGDGTRLSIL.

In this sample, this clonotype turned up many times. The chain is built from TRBV29-1 and TRBJ2-5, with TRBD1 identical over 7 bases. CDR1 is SQVTM, CDR2 ANQGSEA, per germline. The CDR3 runs to 14 residues. Losses at the gene ends were 5 bases for V and 7 bases for J; bases not matched to a gene: 13. The CDR3 DNA is TGCAGCGTTAGGGGGCAAACAGGGTCGGCGACCCAGTACTTC. This sequence encodes CSVRGQTGSATQYF.

Written as DNA, the CDR3 is TGCAGTGCTAGAGACCCGAGGACAGGATCCACTGAAGCTTTCTTT. This codes for CSARDPRTGSTEAFF. V and J are TRBV20-1 and TRBJ1-1; 7 nucleotides align to TRBD1. Germline-derived CDR1 and CDR2 are DFQATT and SNEGSKA (reference sequence). The CDR3 has 15 residues. With 0 bases clipped from V and 4 bases from J, the junction kept 8 bases outside the gene matches.

The chain couples TRBV12-3 or TRBV12-4 to TRBJ2-1; D ambiguous. Deletions cut 2 bases from V and 10 bases from J, with 15 bases between. The CDR3 length is 14 residues. The CDR3 DNA reads as TGTGCCAGCAGTTTAACTCCAAAGATCGGCGAGCAGTTCTTC. Translating it yields CASSLTPKIGEQFF.

Ten or more counts support this clonotype. The J gene is TRBJ2-5, the V gene TRBV18; D gene ambiguous. The CDR3 has 13 residues. Germline V gene lookup returns CDR1 KGHSH and CDR2 LQKENI. Trimming removed 0 bases at V and 3 bases at J, with 5 bases between. DNA of the CDR3: TGTGCCAGCTCACCACCCCAGGAAGAGACCCAGTACTTC. Amino acid sequence: CASSPPQEETQYF.

The rearrangement links TRBV7-9 to TRBJ2-6, with 7 bases lining up with TRBD2. The ends lost 2 bases at V and 0 bases at J; junction bases unmatched: 7. CDR1 is SEHNR, CDR2 FQNEAQ, per germline (reference sequence). CDR3 length: 18 residues. In nucleotides, the CDR3 is TGTGCCAGCAGCTTAAGGCTAGCGGATCCCTCTGGGGCCAACGTCCTGACTTTC. This translates into CASSLRLADPSGANVLTF. The variable domain in full, with the rest retrieved from reference TRBV7-9 and TRBJ2-6, is DTGVSQNPRHKITKRGQNVTFRCDPISEHNRLYWYRQTLGQGPEFLTYFQNEAQLEKSRLLSDRFSAERPKGSFSTLEIQRTEQGDSAMYLCASSLRLADPSGANVLTFGAGSRLTVL.

This clonotype was observed a handful of times. Its ends do not fully match the called genes, so a read error is possible. The CDR3 region is CASRPGGAGSHEQYF. The CDR3 bases are TGTGCCAGCAGGCCAGGGGGCGCGGGCTCCCACGAGCAGTACTTC. This chain joins TRBV7-6 and TRBJ2-7, with TRBD1 matching over 8 bases. The CDR3 contains 15 residues. Germline V lookup: CDR1 SGHVS, CDR2 FNYEAQ.

The chain recombines TRBV7-9 with TRBJ2-7; 8 nucleotides align to TRBD2. This CDR3 is 12 amino acids long. The germline V gene encodes CDR1 SEHNR and CDR2 FQNEAQ (reference sequence). The junction had 4 bases not matched to a gene; V was cut back by 7 bases and J by 5 bases. This CDR3 is CASISGGDEQYF. CDR3 nucleotide sequence: TGTGCCAGCATCTCCGGGGGGGACGAGCAGTACTTC.

The chain joins TRBV20-1 to TRBJ2-1, with D perhaps TRBD2 (6 bases). The germline CDR1 and CDR2 sequences are DFQATT and SNEGSKA (reference sequence). The CDR3 spans 15 residues. V lost 6 bases and J lost 0, with 15 bases in between. Here the CDR3 reads CSAWGLPSSYNEQFF. The CDR3 DNA sequence: TGCAGTGCATGGGGACTCCCGAGCTCCTACAATGAGCAGTTCTTC.

This chain's CDR3 is CASSFSRGGTEAFF. The CDR3 DNA reads TGTGCCAGCAGTTTTTCCAGGGGAGGCACTGAAGCTTTCTTT. V is TRBV27 and J is TRBJ1-1; tentatively, D is TRBD1 (6 bases). Germline V gene data show CDR1 as MNHEY and CDR2 as SMNVEV (reference sequence). This CDR3 spans 14 amino acids. The V gene lost 3 bases and the J gene lost 4 bases, with 12 bases spanning the gap.

This clonotype has at least ten counts. This CDR3 reads CASSDTPTSRVTDTQYF. The CDR3 DNA reads TGTGCCAGCAGCGACACTCCGACTAGCCGAGTCACAGATACGCAGTATTTT. The chain links TRBV9 to TRBJ2-3; TRBD2 matches at 7 bases. The germline CDR1 and CDR2 sequences are SGDLS and YYNGEE. The V segment lost 3 bases and the J segment 2 bases; nucleotides outside the gene matches: 12. This CDR3 is 17 amino acids long.

As regards this clonotype: This may be a read error: a much more frequent sequence differs by one nucleotide. V and J are TRBV29-1 and TRBJ2-3; D gene unclear. The CDR3 is 12 amino acids. The V end lost 6 bases, the J end lost 0 bases, and 7 bases lay between the germline ends. Per germline, CDR1 SQVTM and CDR2 ANQGSEA. In nucleotides, the CDR3 is TGCAGCGTGTTCCAGAGCACAGATACGCAGTATTTT. It yields the protein CSVFQSTDTQYF.

This clonotype appeared a single time. At one end the junction does not follow the germline gene, possibly because of a read error. This chain connects TRBV5-5 to TRBJ1-1, with 8 bases identical to TRBD1. This CDR3 contains 17 residues. CDR1 and CDR2 from the germline V gene are SGHKS and YYEKEE (reference sequence). CDR3 region: CASSSRQGSIKNTGAFF. The CDR3 region has the DNA TGTGCCAGCAGCTCGCGACAGGGGTCAATTAAGAACACTGGAGCTTTCTTT.

This clonotype was recorded once. The chain has TRBV2 and TRBJ2-3, with TRBD2 matching 10 bases. This CDR3 contains 17 residues. V shed 6 bases and J 2 bases; nucleotides not matched to a gene: 11. Germline assignment: CDR1 SNHLY and CDR2 FYNNEI. The DNA for the CDR3 is TGTGCCAGCAGGCTCCCCGGACTAGCGGATTACACAGATACGCAGTATTTT. Amino acids: CASRLPGLADYTDTQYF.

The chain couples TRBV5-1 to TRBJ2-5; possibly TRBD1 or TRBD2 for D (5 bases each). Trimming cost V 2 bases and J 2 bases, with 10 bases left between them. CDR1 is SGHRS and CDR2 is YFSETQ in the germline V gene. The CDR3 is made up of 14 amino acids. CDR3 sequence reads: CASSLLWGQETQYF. The CDR3 bases are TGCGCCAGCAGCTTACTGTGGGGGCAAGAGACCCAGTACTTC.

The chain has TRBV4-1 and TRBJ2-3, with D tentatively TRBD1 or TRBD2 (6 bases each). Deletions cut 4 bases from V and 0 bases from J, with 11 bases between. CDR3 length: 15 amino acids. Germline CDR1 and CDR2: MGHRA and YSYEKL. The CDR3 reads CASSPEGGSTDTQYF. The CDR3 DNA sequence: TGCGCCAGCAGCCCGGAGGGGGGAAGCACAGATACGCAGTATTTT.